The 14 T cell receptor beta chains reported below all come from one sample, sequenced in a study of T cell repertoires in cytomegalovirus infection. No antigen has been identified for these receptors. TCRdb reprocessed the reads with MiXCR, giving one entry per CDR3 protein. Seen here are 700,000 to 950,000 distinct CDR3 sequences, approximately 30% observed once, and the top ten hold roughly an eighth. The sample consisted of cultured CD8+ T cells from PBMCs, taken from culture after CMV antigen stimulation. These receptors were taken from a human donor in good health (CMV status not recorded). Some clones in this sample may be carry-over from other donors' samples.

Notes on this clonotype: A single base separates this from a much larger clone, so it may be a read error. The V call is TRBV7-2, the J call TRBJ1-5; D remains ambiguous. TRBJ2-3 matches the DNA end more closely, so the J call is doubtful. Germline V gene sequence: CDR1 SGHTA, CDR2 FQGNSA. This CDR3 has 14 amino acids. The CDR3, as DNA: TGTGCCAGCAGCTTAACAAGCTACAATCAGCCCCAGTATTTT. Translating it yields CASSLTSYNQPQYF.

This clonotype appeared a few times. The rearrangement joins TRBV14 to TRBJ2-5, with TRBD2 matching over 7 bases. CDR1 and CDR2 (germline): SGHDN, FVKESK. CDR3 size: 15 residues. The ends lost 0 bases at V and 5 bases at J; junction bases unmatched: 6. The CDR3 reads CASSQEAGRRETQYF. Here the CDR3 DNA reads TGTGCCAGCAGCCAAGAAGCGGGGCGGCGGGAGACCCAGTACTTC.

This chain uses TRBV7-6 with TRBJ2-3, with 9 bases that match TRBD2. The CDR3 length is 18 residues. Germline V gene sequence: CDR1 SGHVS, CDR2 FNYEAQ. Losses at the gene ends were 3 bases for V and 6 bases for J; bases not matched to a gene: 16. The CDR3 spells CASSFLTERGATADTQYF. The CDR3 bases are TGTGCCAGCAGCTTCCTCACCGAGCGGGGGGCGACCGCTGATACGCAGTATTTT.

This clonotype was found a few times. V usage is TRBV7-9 and J usage is TRBJ1-2; 8 bases are shared with TRBD1. This CDR3 region has 15 residues. V was clipped by 4 bases and J by 2 bases; unmatched bases: 6. Germline CDR1 SEHNR, CDR2 FQNEAQ (reference sequence). CDR3 sequence reads: CASSSYRTGNYGYTF. DNA of the CDR3: TGTGCCAGCAGCTCCTACAGGACAGGGAACTATGGCTACACCTTC.

This clonotype was picked up a small number of times. The chain joins TRBV29-1 to TRBJ2-3; D unclear. The CDR3 is made up of 13 amino acids. The V gene lost 1 base and the J gene lost 2 bases, with 7 bases spanning the gap. Germline assignment: CDR1 SQVTM and CDR2 ANQGSEA. The CDR3 nucleotides read TGCAGCGTTGAAGGCGGAAACACAGATACGCAGTATTTT. Protein sequence: CSVEGGNTDTQYF.

This clonotype has more than one count but fewer than ten. The CDR3 bases are TGCGCCAGCAGCATGCGAGTAAGCTACGAGCAGTACTTC. This sequence encodes CASSMRVSYEQYF. The chain recombines TRBV4-1 with TRBJ2-7; D remains ambiguous. The ends were cut back, 5 bases at V and 3 bases at J, with 11 bases in the middle. The CDR3 covers 13 residues. CDR1 and CDR2 (germline): MGHRA, YSYEKL.

Only a few counts were recorded for this clonotype. The gene calls are TRBV14 and TRBJ2-1; D gene unclear. This CDR3 contains 14 residues. V dropped 5 bases and J dropped 4 bases, with 12 bases sitting between them. Germline assignment: CDR1 SGHDN and CDR2 FVKESK. The chain's CDR3 is CASSLYRIYNEQFF. CDR3 coding DNA: TGTGCCAGCAGCTTGTATAGAATTTACAATGAGCAGTTCTTC.

The chain is built from TRBV4-1 and TRBJ2-3; TRBD2 might be the D (6 bases). The CDR3 totals 14 residues. V lost 0 bases and J 4 bases, leaving 8 bases between the germline ends. Germline V CDR1 and CDR2: MGHRA, YSYEKL. The CDR3 region is CASSQETSPDTQYF. In DNA, the CDR3 is TGCGCCAGCAGCCAAGAAACTAGCCCAGATACGCAGTATTTT.

This clonotype turned up a few times. The gene calls are TRBV5-5 and TRBJ1-1; TRBD1 agrees at 8 bases. The junction had 6 bases not matched to a gene; V was cut back by 0 bases and J by 5 bases. The CDR3 totals 15 residues. Germline CDR1 SGHKS, CDR2 YYEKEE (reference sequence). CDR3 in DNA: TGTGCCAGCAGCTTGGAAGGACAGGGAGGAACTGAAGCTTTCTTT. The encoded protein is CASSLEGQGGTEAFF. The complete variable domain, with remaining parts taken from reference TRBV5-5 and TRBJ1-1, reads DAGVTQSPTHLIKTRGQQVTLRCSPISGHKSVSWYQQVLGQGPQFIFQYYEKEERGRGNFPDRFSARQFPNYSSELNVNALLLGDSALYLCASSLEGQGGTEAFFGQGTRLTVV.

The chain uses TRBV29-1 and TRBJ1-5; 7 bases map to TRBD1. Germline CDR1 SQVTM, CDR2 ANQGSEA. The CDR3 length is 16 residues. Trimming took 5 bases from V and 0 from J; bases not matched to a gene: 10. For the CDR3, the DNA is TGCAGCGTTCAGGAGGGGGACAGCTATAGCAATCAGCCCCAGCATTTT. Its translation: CSVQEGDSYSNQPQHF. Full variable domain (remainder filled in from reference TRBV29-1 and TRBJ1-5): SAVISQKPSRDICQRGTSLTIQCQVDSQVTMMFWYRQQPGQSLTLIATANQGSEATYESGFVIDKFPISRPNLTFSTLTVSNMSPEDSSIYLCSVQEGDSYSNQPQHFGDGTRLSIL.

The chain uses TRBV5-6 and TRBJ2-3; D tentatively fits TRBD1 or TRBD2 (5 bases each). Looked up from germline, CDR1 is SGHDT and CDR2 is YYEEEE. CDR3 size: 14 residues. Trimming took off 4 bases at V and 3 bases at J, with 12 bases between the two ends. The DNA for the CDR3 is TGTGCCAGCAGCGGAACGGGGACGACAGATACGCAGTATTTT. This codes for CASSGTGTTDTQYF.

This clonotype was recorded a few times. The CDR3 loop is CATSRAAGNTEAFF. The CDR3 region has the DNA TGTGCCACCAGCAGAGCGGCGGGGAACACTGAAGCTTTCTTT. The V gene is TRBV15, the J gene TRBJ1-1, with no clear D. Trimming left V 1 base short and J 1 base short, with 7 bases between. The V gene's germline CDR1 is LNHNV and CDR2 YYDKDF (reference sequence). The CDR3 contains 14 residues.

In its sample, this clonotype was seen a few times. J is TRBJ2-7 and V is TRBV6-2 or TRBV6-3, with a possible D match to TRBD1 (6 bases). Between the trimmed V and J ends, which lost 7 bases and 6 bases, there was a span of 16 bases. Germline lookup yields CDR1 MNHEY and CDR2 SVGEGT. The CDR3 runs 13 residues. The CDR3 DNA is TGTGCCAGCACCAAAGGGGGATTCGGCGAGCAGTACGTC. Residues: CASTKGGFGEQYV.

In DNA, the CDR3 is TGTGCCAGCACCCCCCGCTCCGGAACACTGAACACTGAAGCTTTCTTT. Amino acids: CASTPRSGTLNTEAFF. The V and J genes are TRBV6-5 and TRBJ1-1, with unresolved D. Germline CDR1 MNHEY, CDR2 SVGAGI. The CDR3 contains 16 residues. V lost 7 bases to trimming and J lost 0 bases, with 18 bases between them.